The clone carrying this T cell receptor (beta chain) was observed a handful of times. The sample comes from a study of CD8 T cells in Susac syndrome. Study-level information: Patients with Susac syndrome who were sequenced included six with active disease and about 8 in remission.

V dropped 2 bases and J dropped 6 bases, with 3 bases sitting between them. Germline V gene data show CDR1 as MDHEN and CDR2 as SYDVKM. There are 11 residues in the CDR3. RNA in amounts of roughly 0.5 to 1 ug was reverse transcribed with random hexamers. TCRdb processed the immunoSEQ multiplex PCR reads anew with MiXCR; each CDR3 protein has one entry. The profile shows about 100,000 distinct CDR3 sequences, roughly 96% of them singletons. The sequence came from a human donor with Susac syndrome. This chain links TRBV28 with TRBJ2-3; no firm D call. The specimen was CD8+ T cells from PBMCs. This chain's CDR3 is CASSLKDTQYF. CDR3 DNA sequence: TGTGCCAGCAGTTTAAAGGATACGCAGTATTTT. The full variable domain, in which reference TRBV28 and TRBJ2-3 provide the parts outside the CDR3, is DVKVTQSSRYLVKRTGEKVFLECVQDMDHENMFWYRQDPGLGLRLIYFSYDVKMKEKGDIPEGYSVSREKKERFSLILESASTNQTSMYLCASSLKDTQYFGPGTRLTVL.